These 31 T cell receptor beta chains originate from one sample sequenced in a study of blood T cell repertoires in COVID-19. Sequenced by immunoSEQ multiplex PCR; TCRdb stores in-frame clones only, minus some. The sample shows 150,000 to 250,000 clones, roughly four fifths of them seen only once. Sequencing used PBMCs or T cells enriched from blood (not recorded which). These receptors originate from a man aged 40-49 years who had recovered from COVID-19.

As DNA, the CDR3 is TGTGCCAGCAGAAGACAGGGTGGCTATGGCTACACCTTC. This translates into CASRRQGGYGYTF. V usage is TRBV7-2 and J usage is TRBJ1-2; 7 bases align to TRBD1. Germline CDR1 SGHTA, CDR2 FQGNSA. Trimming at V came to 6 bases and at J to 4 bases, leaving 5 bases not matched to a gene. The CDR3 runs to 13 residues. The full variable domain, with the rest looked up from reference TRBV7-2 and TRBJ1-2, is GAGVSQSPSNKVTEKGKDVELRCDPISGHTALYWYRQSLGQGLEFLIYFQGNSAPDKSGLPSDRFSAERTGGSVSTLTIQRTQQEDSAVYLCASRRQGGYGYTFGSGTRLTVV.

This clone has a single count. V is TRBV19 and J is TRBJ1-1; 8 positions agree with TRBD1. The CDR3 contains 15 residues. In germline, CDR1 is LNHDA, CDR2 SQIVND (reference sequence). The V and J ends lost 5 bases and 0 bases, in that order; junction bases with no gene match: 5. The CDR3 coding sequence is TGTGCCAGTAGTCCACGACAGGGGATGAACACTGAAGCTTTCTTT. Amino acids: CASSPRQGMNTEAFF.

V is TRBV7-9 and J is TRBJ1-3; 11 bases match TRBD1. The germline V gene has CDR1 SEHNR and CDR2 FQNEAQ (reference sequence). CDR3 length: 16 residues. With 3 bases clipped from V and 4 bases from J, the junction kept 5 bases outside the gene matches. CDR3 in DNA: TGTGCCAGCAGCTTCGGACAGGGGGCCAAAGGAAACACCATATATTTT. As protein: CASSFGQGAKGNTIYF.

This clone is a singleton in its sample. This chain links TRBV9 with TRBJ1-2; D is undetermined. The V and J ends lost 4 bases and 7 bases respectively, with 14 bases between them. Looked up from germline, CDR1 is SGDLS and CDR2 is YYNGEE. This CDR3 is built from 13 residues. The CDR3 sequence: CASSPRQTAGYTF. Written as DNA, the CDR3 is TGTGCCAGCAGCCCGAGACAAACCGCTGGCTACACCTTC. The full variable domain, in which reference TRBV9 and TRBJ1-2 provide the parts outside the CDR3, is DSGVTQTPKHLITATGQRVTLRCSPRSGDLSVYWYQQSLDQGLQFLIQYYNGEERAKGNILERFSAQQFPDLHSELNLSSLELGDSALYFCASSPRQTAGYTFGSGTRLTVV.

The rearrangement uses TRBV19 and TRBJ1-1, with D perhaps matching TRBD1 (5 bases). This CDR3 region has 15 residues. Trimming stripped 5 bases from V and 0 bases from J, with 13 bases between. Germline V CDR1 and CDR2: LNHDA, SQIVND (reference sequence). CDR3 nucleotides: TGTGCCAGTAGTCCCGAGACAGCCCTGAACACTGAAGCTTTCTTT. It is translated as CASSPETALNTEAFF.

The V gene is TRBV7-9, the J gene TRBJ1-6; tentatively, D is TRBD1 (6 bases). This CDR3 comprises 18 residues. In germline, CDR1 is SEHNR, CDR2 FQNEAQ (reference sequence). Trimming left V 2 bases short and J 0 bases short, with 14 bases between. CDR3 nucleotide sequence: TGTGCCAGCAGCTTAAGGGGGGGGCCTAGCTCCTATAATTCACCCCTCCACTTT. Translated, it gives CASSLRGGPSSYNSPLHF.

The gene calls are TRBV7-9 and TRBJ2-3; D perhaps matches TRBD2 (6 bases). The CDR3 totals 15 residues. Between the trimmed V and J ends, which lost 2 bases and 1 base, there was a span of 10 bases. CDR1 is SEHNR, CDR2 FQNEAQ, per germline (reference sequence). The CDR3 sequence is CASSLPGVGTDTQYF. The DNA for the CDR3 is TGTGCCAGCAGCTTACCGGGGGTGGGCACAGATACGCAGTATTTT.

This clone was observed a few times. The chain recombines TRBV5-4 with TRBJ2-5; 13 bases line up with TRBD2. Germline V lookup: CDR1 SGHNT, CDR2 YYREEE (reference sequence). The junction had 5 bases not matched to a gene; V was cut back by 5 bases and J by 1 base. The CDR3 covers 16 residues. The CDR3 loop reads CASRILAGGPQETQYF. The CDR3 DNA sequence: TGTGCCAGCAGGATACTAGCGGGAGGGCCCCAAGAGACCCAGTACTTC.

J is TRBJ2-1 and V is TRBV7-3; TRBD2 matches 12 bases. The V gene's germline CDR1 is SGHTA and CDR2 FQGTGA. The junction had 6 bases not matched to a gene; V was cut back by 6 bases and J by 9 bases. The CDR3 contains 14 residues. The CDR3, as DNA: TGTGCCAGCAGTTTGACTAGCGGGAGCAGTGAGCAGTTCTTC. This sequence encodes CASSLTSGSSEQFF.

This chain connects TRBV6-5 to TRBJ1-1, with D unresolved. V lost 3 bases and J 3 bases, leaving 14 bases between the germline ends. The CDR3 is 15 amino acids. Germline V lookup: CDR1 MNHEY, CDR2 SVGAGI. CDR3 residues: CASSYRSPRDTEAFF. The CDR3 DNA reads as TGTGCCAGCAGTTATCGGAGCCCCCGGGACACTGAAGCTTTCTTT.

This clone was recorded many times. This rearrangement joins TRBV6-1 to TRBJ2-3; 9 nucleotides align to TRBD2. The CDR3 consists of 17 residues. Germline V CDR1 and CDR2: MNHNS, SASEGT. The V gene end was trimmed by 2 bases and the J gene end by 5 bases; junction bases not matched to a gene: 11. CDR3 sequence (DNA): TGTGCCAGCAGTGAATGGAGTAGCGGGAGTATCAAAGATACGCAGTATTTT. Translation gives CASSEWSSGSIKDTQYF.

The rearrangement joins TRBV18 to TRBJ1-5, with D possibly matching TRBD1 (5 bases). Trimming pared 4 bases from V and 4 bases from J, leaving 8 bases between. Germline values: CDR1 KGHSH, CDR2 LQKENI. CDR3 length equals 13 residues. The CDR3 DNA reads as TGTGCCAGCTCACAGACAGTTAATCAGCCCCAGCATTTT. Translation gives CASSQTVNQPQHF.

The V gene is TRBV19, the J gene TRBJ1-2; 12 positions agree with TRBD1. CDR3 size: 15 residues. The ends lost 6 bases at V and 1 base at J; junction bases unmatched: 3. CDR1 and CDR2 from the germline V gene are LNHDA and SQIVND (reference sequence). This CDR3 reads CASRGQGAINYGYTF. The CDR3 coding sequence is TGTGCCAGTAGGGGACAGGGGGCTATTAACTATGGCTACACCTTC.

This sequence joins TRBV6-2 or TRBV6-3 and TRBJ2-1, with 12 bases fitting TRBD2. The length of the CDR3 is 14 residues. In germline, CDR1 is MNHEY, CDR2 SVGEGT. Trimming removed 6 bases from V and 9 bases from J; junction bases left unmatched: 6. DNA for the CDR3: TGTGCCAGCAGCCTGGGACTAGCGGGCGGTGAGCAGTTCTTC. Translated: CASSLGLAGGEQFF.

The rearrangement uses TRBV12-3 or TRBV12-4 and TRBJ1-2; D possibly corresponds to TRBD1 (6 bases). V lost 6 bases and J lost 5, with 13 bases in between. This CDR3 has 13 amino acids. CDR3 in amino acids: CASSPPGEYGYTF. CDR3 in DNA: TGTGCCAGCAGCCCACCAGGGGAGTATGGCTACACCTTC.

The V call is TRBV11-3, the J call TRBJ2-5; TRBD2 might be the D (5 bases). The CDR3 loop spans 14 amino acids. Germline V gene lookup returns CDR1 SGHNT and CDR2 YENEEA. V lost 0 bases, J lost 6 bases, and 11 bases lay in between. This chain's CDR3 is CASSLDAGTKTQYF. The CDR3 bases are TGTGCCAGCAGCTTAGATGCGGGTACGAAGACCCAGTACTTC.

This clone was detected a few times. The chain recombines TRBV4-3 with TRBJ1-5, with D unresolved. Germline CDR1 reads LGHNA; CDR2 reads YSLEER. The CDR3 covers 15 residues. Trimming removed 3 bases at V and 3 bases at J, with 12 bases between. The CDR3 sequence is CASSQVYSYNQPQHF. CDR3 nucleotide sequence: TGCGCCAGCAGCCAGGTATACAGCTACAATCAGCCCCAGCATTTT.

The genes are TRBV19 and TRBJ2-7; 9 bases map to TRBD1. The J segment lost 1 base and the V segment lost 5 bases, leaving 12 bases of the junction unmatched. The CDR3 spans 17 residues. CDR1 is LNHDA and CDR2 is SQIVND in the germline V gene (reference sequence). This CDR3 reads CASSPTGQGFASYEQYF. The CDR3 DNA follows: TGTGCCAGTAGTCCGACGGGACAGGGATTCGCGTCCTACGAGCAGTACTTC.

As concerns this clone: The same CDR3 arises from other DNA sequences in this sample as well. The chain has TRBV7-9 and TRBJ2-5; 7 nucleotides align to TRBD2. CDR1 is SEHNR, CDR2 FQNEAQ, per germline (reference sequence). V lost 1 base and J lost 4; bases outside the gene matches: 3. This CDR3 is built from 14 residues. CDR3 DNA sequence: TGTGCCAGCAGCTTAGTCGGGGGGAGAGAGACCCAGTACTTC. Translation gives CASSLVGGRETQYF.

The chain joins TRBV19 to TRBJ1-4; 7 bases are shared with TRBD1. The CDR3 spans 18 residues. The V segment lost 3 bases and the J segment 0 bases; nucleotides outside the gene matches: 10. Germline V CDR1 and CDR2: LNHDA, SQIVND (reference sequence). In nucleotides, the CDR3 is TGTGCCAGTAGTATTCTTATTTGGGGGACAGCAACTAATGAAAAACTGTTTTTT. Its translation: CASSILIWGTATNEKLFF.

This clone was seen just once. V gene TRBV3-1 (or the pseudogene TRBV3-2) combines with J gene TRBJ1-1, with D possibly being TRBD1 (6 bases). The V gene lost 4 bases and the J gene lost 3 bases, with 12 bases spanning the gap. The CDR3 has 14 amino acids. Germline CDR1 reads LGHDT; CDR2 reads YNNKEL (reference sequence). The CDR3 nucleotides read TGTGCCAGCAGCCTATTACAGGGTGACACTGAAGCTTTCTTT. Its translation: CASSLLQGDTEAFF.

The rearrangement links TRBV24-1 to TRBJ2-7, with D unresolved. The CDR3 sequence is 14 residues long. Between the trimmed V and J ends, which lost 4 bases and 1 base, there was a span of 10 bases. Germline-derived CDR1 and CDR2 are KGHDR and SFDVKD. Here the CDR3 reads CATSDRDSSYEQYV. CDR3 nucleotide sequence: TGTGCCACCAGTGACCGTGACTCATCCTACGAGCAGTACGTC.

The chain uses TRBV3-1 (or the pseudogene TRBV3-2) and TRBJ1-4; 10 bases are a match to TRBD1. CDR1 is LGHDT and CDR2 is YNNKEL in the germline V gene (reference sequence). CDR3 length: 13 amino acids. The junction had 2 bases not matched to a gene; V was cut back by 4 bases and J by 9 bases. The CDR3 loop reads CASSPGQGKKLFF. CDR3 DNA: TGTGCCAGCAGCCCGGGACAGGGGAAAAAACTGTTTTTT.

The J gene is TRBJ1-2, the V gene TRBV5-1, with 7 bases aligning to TRBD1. The V gene end was trimmed by 4 bases and the J gene end by 8 bases; junction bases not matched to a gene: 8. Germline loops: CDR1 SGHRS, CDR2 YFSETQ. This CDR3 has 13 residues. The DNA of the CDR3 is TGCGCCAGCAGCCTGACAGGGTATGACGGCTACACCTTC. Translated: CASSLTGYDGYTF.

The chain couples TRBV11-2 to TRBJ1-4; 10 bases fit TRBD1. With V trimmed by 1 base and J by 8 bases, 1 base remained unmatched. CDR1 and CDR2 from the germline V gene are SGHAT and FQNNGV. There are 14 residues in the CDR3. The CDR3 spells CASSLGQGAEKLFF. The CDR3 nucleotides are TGTGCCAGCAGCTTAGGACAGGGGGCAGAAAAACTGTTTTTT.

This chain joins TRBV5-6 and TRBJ1-1, with TRBD1 identical over 9 bases. V lost 0 bases and J lost 5; bases outside the gene matches: 8. This CDR3 is 16 amino acids long. Germline lookup yields CDR1 SGHDT and CDR2 YYEEEE. For the CDR3, the DNA is TGTGCCAGCAGCTTGGCGGGACAGGGTCTGTGGACTGAAGCTTTCTTT. Its translation: CASSLAGQGLWTEAFF.

This clone came up a few times. V gene TRBV9 combines with J gene TRBJ2-5; D is uncertain. The V end was cut by 0 bases, the J end by 4 bases, with 10 bases between. The CDR3 runs 14 residues. Looked up from germline, CDR1 is SGDLS and CDR2 is YYNGEE. In nucleotides, the CDR3 is TGTGCCAGCAGCGTAGATCGCGGAGTAGAGACCCAGTACTTC. Translation gives CASSVDRGVETQYF.

The chain carries TRBV7-9 and TRBJ1-2; 11 nucleotides agree with TRBD1. The CDR3 is made up of 15 amino acids. Germline V gives CDR1 SEHNR, CDR2 FQNEAQ (reference sequence). V was pared by 5 bases and J by 5 bases, with 7 bases of the junction left unmatched. DNA of the CDR3: TGTGCCAGCAGCCTAGGACAGGGGGCAAGGTATGGCTACACCTTC. Protein: CASSLGQGARYGYTF.

CDR3 amino acids: CASSRGQGTLEKLFF. The CDR3, as DNA: TGTGCCAGCTCACGCGGACAGGGGACTTTAGAAAAACTGTTTTTT. The chain links TRBV18 to TRBJ1-4; 9 bases are a match to TRBD1. Germline loops: CDR1 KGHSH, CDR2 LQKENI. Germline trimming cut 4 bases from V and 8 bases from J; bases unmatched to any gene: 8. CDR3 length: 15 amino acids. The full variable domain, with the rest looked up from reference TRBV18 and TRBJ1-4, is NAGVMQNPRHLVRRRGQEARLRCSPMKGHSHVYWYRQLPEEGLKFMVYLQKENIIDESGMPKERFSAEFPKEGPSILRIQQVVRGDSAAYFCASSRGQGTLEKLFFGSGTQLSVL.

The chain has TRBV11-2 and TRBJ2-7; 11 bases are a match to TRBD1. This CDR3 spans 15 amino acids. Germline lookup yields CDR1 SGHAT and CDR2 FQNNGV. V was pared by 1 base and J by 6 bases, with 5 bases of the junction left unmatched. CDR3: CASSLVRTGGVEQYF. The CDR3 coding sequence is TGTGCCAGCAGCTTAGTAAGGACAGGGGGCGTCGAGCAGTACTTC.

The chain is built from TRBV4-1 and TRBJ1-5; D is perhaps TRBD1 (6 bases). CDR3 length: 14 amino acids. The germline V gene encodes CDR1 MGHRA and CDR2 YSYEKL. The V end was cut by 2 bases, the J end by 4 bases, with 9 bases between. CDR3 coding DNA: TGCGCCAGCAGCCAACCACAGGGAAATCAGCCCCAGCATTTT. Its translation: CASSQPQGNQPQHF.